This T cell receptor beta chain derives from a study of T-cell reconstitution after alpha-beta-depleted transplantation in children. Findings of the study overall: Reportedly, roughly two months post-transplant, alpha-beta T cells arose from several hundred expanded graft clones. Once a year had passed after transplant, T-cell counts and diversity came mostly from newly produced T cells. The high TCRbeta diversity at day 60 in some patients came from surviving recipient T cells and thymic progenitors.

Molecular barcoding with unique molecular identifiers was used for the TCRbeta library. TCRdb redid the calling of the PCR reads with MiXCR, one entry per CDR3 protein. Of about 600,000 distinct CDR3 sequences listed, around 13% are singletons. This clonotype occurred a few times. As yet, its antigen is unknown. V lost 1 base and J 6 bases, leaving 12 bases between the germline ends. Germline CDR1 reads LGHNA; CDR2 reads YSLEER. CDR3 length equals 14 residues. The source is a male patient younger than 18 who had a stem cell transplant for acute myeloid leukemia, so the T cells may come from the graft donor. The sequenced sample was PBMCs, mostly from graft donor cells, obtained 360 days after TCRalphabeta/CD19-depleted stem cell transplant. This chain connects TRBV4-3 to TRBJ2-5; possible D gene TRBD1, 5 bases. Here the CDR3 reads CASSQVGRIKTQYF. CDR3 sequence (DNA): TGCGCCAGCAGCCAAGTGGGGCGGATAAAGACCCAGTACTTC.